The 25 T cell receptor beta chains presented below share a single source sample, sequenced in a study of OX40 agonist ivuxolimab in advanced cancers. Libraries were made using the immunoSEQ multiplex PCR assay. Not all clones reach the TCRdb copy of this immuneACCESS table, which keeps in-frame sequences only. Checked studies attribute under half of the gap to unresolved V genes and leave the rest unexplained. Across this sample there are around 62,000 clones, with approximately 80% seen only once. The ten largest make up about 1.7% of the sample. The sample in question was CD4+ or CD8+ T cells sorted from blood, obtained in a trial of the OX40 agonist ivuxolimab. These receptor sequences come from an adult with an advanced solid tumor such as melanoma, head and neck, liver or kidney cancer.

The chain joins TRBV18 to TRBJ2-1; TRBD1 matches at 7 bases. The CDR3 extends over 14 amino acids. The J segment lost 7 bases and the V segment lost 4 bases, leaving 7 bases of the junction unmatched. CDR1 is KGHSH and CDR2 is LQKENI in the germline V gene. The CDR3 DNA reads as TGTGCCAGCTCACTTGCCGGGACAGATAATGAGCAGTTCTTC. Translation: CASSLAGTDNEQFF.

This clone was picked up one time. The chain is built from TRBV7-2 and TRBJ1-4; the D is unclear. V was clipped by 2 bases and J by 8 bases, with 18 bases between them. This CDR3 has 16 amino acids. Germline CDR1 is SGHTA and CDR2 is FQGNSA. DNA for the CDR3: TGTGCCAGCAGCTTAAGCCCCCCTAGTCTGGGGGAAAAACTGTTTTTT. It is translated as CASSLSPPSLGEKLFF. Using reference TRBV7-2 and TRBJ1-4 for the parts outside the CDR3, the full variable domain is GAGVSQSPSNKVTEKGKDVELRCDPISGHTALYWYRQSLGQGLEFLIYFQGNSAPDKSGLPSDRFSAERTGGSVSTLTIQRTQQEDSAVYLCASSLSPPSLGEKLFFGSGTQLSVL.

The rearrangement uses TRBV18 and TRBJ1-2, with a weak D call TRBD1 (5 bases). Germline V gene lookup returns CDR1 KGHSH and CDR2 LQKENI. This CDR3 contains 13 residues. The germline V and J ends were trimmed by 3 bases and 6 bases, with 11 bases remaining between them. CDR3 in DNA: TGTGCCAGCTCACCTCCGGGGGGGAATGGCTACACCTTC. Its protein product is CASSPPGGNGYTF.

The chain links TRBV7-9 to TRBJ2-2; perhaps TRBD1 as D (6 bases). V lost 2 bases to trimming and J lost 3 bases, with 13 bases between them. This CDR3 has 16 residues. Germline CDR1 is SEHNR and CDR2 is FQNEAQ (reference sequence). This CDR3 is CASSLTGGIDTGELFF. CDR3 sequence (DNA): TGTGCCAGCAGCTTAACTGGGGGCATCGACACCGGGGAGCTGTTTTTT.

The chain links TRBV5-6 to TRBJ2-3; possible D gene TRBD2, 6 bases. This CDR3 is built from 18 residues. The germline V gene has CDR1 SGHDT and CDR2 YYEEEE. With 6 bases removed from V and 2 bases from J, the gap between germline ends came to 25 bases. The CDR3 is CASIRRWSTRRTTDTQYF. DNA of the CDR3: TGTGCCAGCATTCGGCGTTGGTCGACTAGAAGGACCACAGATACGCAGTATTTT.

V and J are TRBV18 and TRBJ2-4, with a possible D match to TRBD1 (6 bases). This CDR3 has 16 residues. Trimming stripped 0 bases from V and 0 bases from J, with 9 bases between. The V gene's germline CDR1 is KGHSH and CDR2 LQKENI. CDR3 protein: CASSPPQGLAKNIQYF. Here the CDR3 DNA reads TGTGCCAGCTCACCACCACAGGGCCTAGCCAAAAACATTCAGTACTTC.

The V and J genes are TRBV14 and TRBJ2-7, with TRBD1 as a possible D gene (7 bases). The germline gives CDR1 SGHDN, CDR2 FVKESK. Trimming took 2 bases from V and 3 from J, leaving 14 bases between them. CDR3 length: 15 residues. CDR3 nucleotide sequence: TGTGCCAGCAGCCAACCTGGAGGGGGCTACTACGAGCAGTACTTC. This translates into CASSQPGGGYYEQYF.

This chain joins TRBV19 and TRBJ2-1, with 9 bases identical to TRBD2. Trimming cost V 7 bases and J 6 bases; bases outside gene matches: 13. Germline V gives CDR1 LNHDA, CDR2 SQIVND (reference sequence). This CDR3 is built from 16 residues. CDR3 in amino acids: CASTFSLAGMGNEQFF. The CDR3 DNA sequence: TGTGCCAGTACCTTTTCGCTAGCGGGAATGGGCAATGAGCAGTTCTTC.

The chain employs TRBV10-3 and TRBJ2-3, with 8 bases that match TRBD1. CDR3 size: 17 residues. The V gene end was trimmed by 2 bases and the J gene end by 4 bases; junction bases not matched to a gene: 11. Germline V lookup: CDR1 ENHRY, CDR2 SYGVKD. CDR3: CAISEGQGGSGPDTQYF. CDR3 DNA sequence: TGTGCCATCAGTGAGGGACAGGGTGGATCAGGGCCAGATACGCAGTATTTT.

The CDR3 protein is CAWTRGTMNTEAFF. The CDR3 DNA sequence: TGTGCCTGGACGAGGGGGACCATGAACACTGAAGCTTTCTTT. V usage is TRBV30 and J usage is TRBJ1-1; D may be TRBD1 (6 bases). The CDR3 runs to 14 residues. Per germline, CDR1 GTSNPN and CDR2 SVGIG (reference sequence). Trimming removed 4 bases from V and 0 bases from J, with 12 bases in between.

J is TRBJ2-3 and V is TRBV7-3, with TRBD2 matching over 7 bases. CDR3 length: 15 amino acids. V was pared by 5 bases and J by 2 bases, with 7 bases of the junction left unmatched. Looked up from germline, CDR1 is SGHTA and CDR2 is FQGTGA. CDR3 bases: TGTGCCAGCAGCGCAACTAGCGACAACACAGATACGCAGTATTTT. Translation: CASSATSDNTDTQYF.

DNA for the CDR3: TGTGCCAGCACCCTGGGGACAAGCTATCAGCCCCAGCATTTT. Its protein product is CASTLGTSYQPQHF. The chain links TRBV28 to TRBJ1-5, with a possible D match to TRBD1 (6 bases). V shed 7 bases and J shed 5 bases, with 15 bases lying between them. The CDR3 has 14 amino acids. Per germline, CDR1 MDHEN and CDR2 SYDVKM.

The chain joins TRBV7-9 to TRBJ2-7, with D perhaps matching TRBD1 or TRBD2 (5 bases each). Trimming took off 8 bases at V and 0 bases at J, with 5 bases between the two ends. Germline V gene data show CDR1 as SEHNR and CDR2 as FQNEAQ (reference sequence). The CDR3 loop spans 11 amino acids. CDR3 in amino acids: CASGTSYEQYF. The CDR3 coding sequence is TGTGCCAGCGGGACCTCCTACGAGCAGTACTTC. The complete variable domain, with remaining parts taken from reference TRBV7-9 and TRBJ2-7, reads DTGVSQNPRHKITKRGQNVTFRCDPISEHNRLYWYRQTLGQGPEFLTYFQNEAQLEKSRLLSDRFSAERPKGSFSTLEIQRTEQGDSAMYLCASGTSYEQYFGPGTRLTVT.

Only a few counts were recorded for this clone. The genes are TRBV5-6 and TRBJ2-1; the match to TRBD2 covers 8 bases. The germline V gene has CDR1 SGHDT and CDR2 YYEEEE. J gave up 4 bases and V 4 bases, and 10 bases lay outside the gene matches. This CDR3 has 16 amino acids. CDR3 bases: TGTGCCAGCAGCCCCCGGGTTAGCGGGAAATACAATGAGCAGTTCTTC. The encoded protein is CASSPRVSGKYNEQFF.

This chain uses TRBV9 with TRBJ2-1; TRBD2 is a possible D gene (5 bases). The CDR3 has 15 residues. Germline V gives CDR1 SGDLS, CDR2 YYNGEE. Trimming cost V 0 bases and J 9 bases, with 16 bases left between them. In DNA form, the CDR3 reads TGTGCCAGCAGCGTAGACGGGTACGCTGGGAGTGAGCAGTTCTTC. This gives the protein CASSVDGYAGSEQFF.

The chain combines TRBV5-4 with TRBJ1-2, with a possible D match to TRBD1 (6 bases). This CDR3 region has 15 residues. In germline, CDR1 is SGHNT, CDR2 YYREEE (reference sequence). Trimming took off 4 bases at V and 2 bases at J, with 15 bases between the two ends. The CDR3 loop is CASSPGGGRNYGYTF. CDR3 bases: TGTGCCAGCAGCCCCGGAGGGGGGCGAAACTATGGCTACACCTTC.

The chain has TRBV19 and TRBJ2-7; D unclear. The CDR3 covers 8 residues. Trimming pared 9 bases from V and 7 bases from J, leaving 4 bases between. Germline V gene data show CDR1 as LNHDA and CDR2 as SQIVND (reference sequence). DNA of the CDR3: TGTGCCAGACCAGAGCAGTACTTC. Translated, it gives CARPEQYF.

The genes are TRBV29-1 and TRBJ2-2; tentatively, D is TRBD2 (6 bases). CDR3 length equals 12 residues. The V gene's germline CDR1 is SQVTM and CDR2 ANQGSEA. The V end lost 4 bases, the J end lost 12 bases, and 15 bases lay between the germline ends. The CDR3 loop reads CSVVEGGGQLFF. DNA for the CDR3: TGCAGCGTTGTTGAGGGAGGCGGTCAGCTGTTTTTT.

This clone was recorded a few times. This chain links TRBV25-1 with TRBJ2-7, with D tentatively TRBD2 (5 bases). The length of the CDR3 is 10 residues. V was pared by 7 bases and J by 9 bases, with 10 bases between. The germline V gene has CDR1 MGHDK and CDR2 SYGVNS. The CDR3 loop is CASTRAGQYF. For the CDR3, the DNA is TGTGCCAGCACGAGGGCTGGGCAGTACTTC.

This clone was observed a handful of times. The V gene is TRBV30, the J gene TRBJ2-3; D not certain. Germline V gene sequence: CDR1 GTSNPN, CDR2 SVGIG (reference sequence). Trimming removed 2 bases at V and 0 bases at J, with 9 bases between. This CDR3 has 14 residues. Here the CDR3 reads CAWSSDPSTDTQYF. For the CDR3, the DNA is TGTGCCTGGAGTTCAGATCCTAGCACAGATACGCAGTATTTT.

The sample holds a few counts of this clone. The chain employs TRBV19 and TRBJ1-2; 8 bases fit TRBD1. Trimming took 5 bases from V and 4 from J; bases not matched to a gene: 6. Germline CDR1 reads LNHDA; CDR2 reads SQIVND (reference sequence). CDR3 size: 14 residues. The CDR3 coding sequence is TGTGCCAGTAGTCCTAGGACAGGGAGCTATGGCTACACCTTC. Amino acids: CASSPRTGSYGYTF.

This rearrangement joins TRBV9 to TRBJ2-5; 9 positions agree with TRBD2. Germline V gene data show CDR1 as SGDLS and CDR2 as YYNGEE. The CDR3 contains 15 residues. The trim removed 5 bases at V and 5 bases at J, leaving 10 bases unmatched. The CDR3 protein is CASSQGLAGLETQYF. The CDR3 region has the DNA TGTGCCAGCAGTCAAGGCCTAGCGGGACTGGAGACCCAGTACTTC.

The chain recombines TRBV15 with TRBJ2-7, with a possible D match to TRBD1 (7 bases). The CDR3 length is 15 residues. Trimming cost V 1 base and J 2 bases, with 12 bases left between them. CDR1 is LNHNV and CDR2 is YYDKDF in the germline V gene (reference sequence). This CDR3 reads CATSRAQGEAYEQYF. The CDR3 DNA reads as TGTGCCACCAGCAGAGCTCAGGGGGAGGCCTACGAGCAGTACTTC.

This clone was counted only a few times. The V and J genes are TRBV11-2 and TRBJ2-2; 9 nucleotides line up with TRBD2. J was trimmed by 4 bases and V by 5 bases; bases with no gene match: 17. The CDR3 consists of 19 residues. From germline, CDR1 is SGHAT and CDR2 FQNNGV. The CDR3 here is CASSQSILGGRAFTGELFF. For the CDR3, the DNA is TGTGCCAGCAGCCAGAGCATATTGGGCGGGAGGGCCTTCACCGGGGAGCTGTTTTTT.

The chain joins TRBV5-8 to TRBJ2-7; D gene uncertain. There are 11 residues in the CDR3. CDR1 SGHTS and CDR2 YDEGEE come from the germline V gene. Trimming took off 2 bases at V and 7 bases at J, with 7 bases between the two ends. Written as DNA, the CDR3 is TGTGCCAGCAGCTTAGTCCGGGAGCAGTACTTC. It yields the protein CASSLVREQYF.